What follows describes a single T cell receptor (beta chain). Its antigen is not known. The table came from immunoSEQ multiplex PCR; TCRdb's copy has only in-frame clones and leaves some out. The sample includes about 66,000 clones, 85% to 90% of them seen just once. Germline CDR1 SGHTA, CDR2 FQGNSA. V shed 1 base and J shed 5 bases, with 17 bases lying between them. This CDR3 is 16 amino acids long. The sample is drawn from a study of T cell responses to AZD1222 COVID-19 vaccine. Study-wide results and caveats: At study baseline, merely over 5 AZD1222 recipients were seropositive. The span of vaccine-associated CD4 TCRs extended across spike, with dominance at 160-218 and 743-854. The study reported that nearly half of spike-specific TCRs target unmutated variant regions. Mostly white British, mostly female donors; authors suggested clonal diversity may be underestimated.

Sample: peripheral blood, taken 28 days after the second dose of the MenACWY control vaccine. The source of this sequence is an adult who received the MenACWY meningococcal vaccine as a control. The chain joins TRBV7-2 to TRBJ1-1; tentative D call: TRBD1 (5 bases). The CDR3 DNA reads as TGTGCCAGCAGCTTAGTGGCAGGGCGGGTGAGGACTGAAGCTTTCTTT. Its translation: CASSLVAGRVRTEAFF. The full variable domain, in which reference TRBV7-2 and TRBJ1-1 provide the parts outside the CDR3, is GAGVSQSPSNKVTEKGKDVELRCDPISGHTALYWYRQSLGQGLEFLIYFQGNSAPDKSGLPSDRFSAERTGGSVSTLTIQRTQQEDSAVYLCASSLVAGRVRTEAFFGQGTRLTVV.